Presented here are 27 T cell receptor beta chains from one specimen sequenced in a study of metastatic and nonmetastatic thyroid tumors. Treatment of any kind had been given to no patient before thyroid surgery. TCRdb redid the clone calls on the PCR reads using MiXCR. The table lists some 2,500 clones, almost 25% of them singletons. The sample comprised adjacent normal tissue. The receptors come from a male donor with papillary thyroid cancer or a benign thyroid nodule (not recorded which). Some clones in this sample may be carry-over from other donors' samples.

The gene calls are TRBV20-1 and TRBJ1-3, with TRBD1 matching over 7 bases. This CDR3 comprises 13 residues. V was pared by 8 bases and J by 2 bases, with 6 bases of the junction left unmatched. Germline V gene data show CDR1 as DFQATT and CDR2 as SNEGSKA (reference sequence). This CDR3 reads CSPRDSPGNTIYF. In DNA, the CDR3 is TGCAGTCCCCGGGACAGCCCTGGAAACACCATATATTTT.

This rearrangement joins TRBV7-2 to TRBJ1-2; 8 nucleotides align to TRBD1. This CDR3 is built from 15 residues. With V trimmed by 1 base and J by 5 bases, 6 bases remained unmatched. Germline values: CDR1 SGHTA, CDR2 FQGNSA. CDR3 loop: CASSLGGTGKYGYTF. In nucleotides, the CDR3 is TGTGCCAGCAGCTTAGGGGGGACAGGTAAATATGGCTACACCTTC.

The sample holds many counts of this clone. CDR3 protein: CASRVMGLEQYF. CDR3 DNA sequence: TGTGCCAGCCGGGTGATGGGTTTGGAGCAGTACTTC. The chain joins TRBV6-1 to TRBJ2-7; D gene unclear. Trimming removed 8 bases from V and 7 bases from J, with 15 bases in between. CDR1 is MNHNS, CDR2 SASEGT, per germline. This CDR3 is 12 amino acids long.

The chain combines TRBV7-8 with TRBJ2-1, with 9 positions matching TRBD2. With V trimmed by 5 bases and J by 5 bases, 1 base remained unmatched. The CDR3 is 13 amino acids. Germline CDR1 and CDR2: SGHVS and FQNEAQ. The CDR3 region is CASSRLADNEQFF. The CDR3 nucleotides read TGTGCCAGCAGCCGACTAGCGGACAATGAGCAGTTCTTC.

The chain uses TRBV2 and TRBJ1-3; D unclear. CDR1 and CDR2 (germline): SNHLY, FYNNEI. This CDR3 spans 15 amino acids. The V end was cut by 1 base, the J end by 0 bases, with 7 bases between. Written as DNA, the CDR3 is TGTGCCAGCAGTGAAGGGGTCGTCTCTGGAAACACCATATATTTT. It is translated as CASSEGVVSGNTIYF.

This clone rates as medium-sized (0.01 to 0.1%). The chain carries TRBV7-8 and TRBJ1-4; D remains unclear. The CDR3 runs 18 residues. Germline assignment: CDR1 SGHVS and CDR2 FQNEAQ. The ends were cut back, 0 bases at V and 0 bases at J, with 14 bases in the middle. This CDR3 is CASSLAAYVGATNEKLFF. In DNA form, the CDR3 reads TGTGCCAGCAGCTTAGCAGCTTACGTTGGGGCAACTAATGAAAAACTGTTTTTT.

Within the sample, this clone is large. The chain combines TRBV6-5 with TRBJ2-7, with D possibly matching TRBD1 (6 bases). Deletions cut 0 bases from V and 6 bases from J, with 9 bases between. This CDR3 is 13 amino acids long. The germline V gene has CDR1 MNHEY and CDR2 SVGAGI. The CDR3 loop is CASSYSVGAEQYF. The DNA for the CDR3 is TGTGCCAGCAGTTACTCGGTGGGGGCCGAGCAGTACTTC.

This clone is categorized as medium-sized. V is TRBV3-1 and J is TRBJ2-1; the D is unclear. CDR1 and CDR2 (germline): LGHDT, YNNKEL (reference sequence). The CDR3 consists of 12 residues. V lost 0 bases to trimming and J lost 6 bases, with 3 bases between them. The CDR3 loop reads CASSQDRNEQFF. CDR3 coding DNA: TGTGCCAGCAGCCAAGACCGCAATGAGCAGTTCTTC.

This clone has just a few counts. V and J are TRBV6-5 and TRBJ1-4; a possible D gene is TRBD1 (5 bases). Looked up from germline, CDR1 is MNHEY and CDR2 is SVGAGI. This CDR3 has 14 amino acids. V lost 0 bases and J lost 4, with 6 bases in between. The CDR3 nucleotides are TGTGCCAGCAGTTACTCAGGGGTTAATGAAAAACTGTTTTTT. Translating gives CASSYSGVNEKLFF.

This clone was observed a handful of times. The chain employs TRBV12-3 or TRBV12-4 and TRBJ1-1; D may be TRBD1 (6 bases). The CDR3 sequence is 13 residues long. V lost 3 bases, J lost 3 bases, and 8 bases lay in between. The CDR3, as DNA: TGTGCCAGCAGTTTTAGGGGGTACACTGAAGCTTTCTTT. Translating gives CASSFRGYTEAFF.

There are a few counts of this clone. This chain joins TRBV12-3 or TRBV12-4 and TRBJ2-1; D is unclear. Trimming left V 3 bases short and J 2 bases short, with 8 bases between. The CDR3 runs 14 residues. The chain's CDR3 is CASSFWAAYNEQFF. CDR3 in DNA: TGTGCCAGCAGTTTTTGGGCAGCCTACAATGAGCAGTTCTTC.

On this clone itself: An end of the junction does not agree with germline; a read error may underlie this. The chain is built from TRBV7-3 and TRBJ2-1; 7 bases agree with TRBD2. CDR3 length equals 13 residues. Germline V CDR1 and CDR2: SGHTA, FQGTGA. The CDR3 coding sequence is TGTGCCAGCAGCCTAACTAGCGACAATGAGCAGTTCTTC. Its translation is CASSLTSDNEQFF.

V usage is TRBV30 and J usage is TRBJ2-5; TRBD2 agrees at 13 bases. CDR1 is GTSNPN, CDR2 SVGIG, per germline (reference sequence). The CDR3 contains 17 residues. V trimming: 8 bases; J trimming: 1 base; junction bases outside the gene matches: 13. The CDR3 loop is CAGDRGTSGAFQETQYF. The CDR3, as DNA: TGTGCCGGGGACAGGGGGACTAGCGGGGCCTTCCAAGAGACCCAGTACTTC.

The rearrangement links TRBV28 to TRBJ2-7; D is possibly TRBD1 or TRBD2 (6 bases each). Germline-derived CDR1 and CDR2 are MDHEN and SYDVKM. V lost 7 bases, J lost 8 bases, and 21 bases lay in between. This CDR3 has 14 residues. In DNA form, the CDR3 reads TGTGCCAGCACCCCTATGGGGACGGGGGCCAAGCAGTACTTC. Translating it yields CASTPMGTGAKQYF.

This chain connects TRBV19 to TRBJ1-1; unclear D gene. V lost 1 base and J 4 bases, leaving 7 bases between the germline ends. Germline loops: CDR1 LNHDA, CDR2 SQIVND (reference sequence). The CDR3 sequence is 13 residues long. CDR3: CASSIGLSTEAFF. The DNA for the CDR3 is TGTGCCAGTAGTATAGGGCTCTCCACTGAAGCTTTCTTT.

This clone appeared many times. The genes are TRBV6-1 and TRBJ2-3; 9 positions agree with TRBD2. The CDR3 runs to 15 residues. CDR1 and CDR2 (germline): MNHNS, SASEGT. The ends lost 5 bases at V and 1 base at J; junction bases unmatched: 4. CDR3: CASSLSGGGTDTQYF. CDR3 DNA: TGTGCCAGCAGTCTTAGCGGGGGCGGCACAGATACGCAGTATTTT.

The rearrangement links TRBV6-1 to TRBJ1-5, with D maybe TRBD1 (6 bases). Germline V gene sequence: CDR1 MNHNS, CDR2 SASEGT. V was trimmed by 2 bases and J by 6 bases, leaving 17 bases between them. The CDR3 spans 16 residues. CDR3 loop: CASSERVGAGGQPQHF. CDR3 in DNA: TGTGCCAGCAGTGAAAGGGTGGGGGCGGGAGGTCAGCCCCAGCATTTT.

V and J are TRBV5-1 and TRBJ1-2; D is ambiguous. V lost 2 bases and J 7 bases, leaving 12 bases between the germline ends. This CDR3 region has 13 residues. The germline CDR1 and CDR2 sequences are SGHRS and YFSETQ. The DNA for the CDR3 is TGCGCCAGCAGCTTTCGGGATAGGGTTGGCTACACCTTC. Residues: CASSFRDRVGYTF.

The table lists this clone with a few counts. The genes are TRBV6-1 and TRBJ1-2; 7 bases fit TRBD1. Germline CDR1 is MNHNS and CDR2 is SASEGT. Trimming took 1 base from V and 4 from J; bases not matched to a gene: 9. The CDR3 runs 16 residues. The CDR3 DNA reads TGTGCCAGCAGTGAAGAGAGGGGACAGCACACCTATGGCTACACCTTC. Residues: CASSEERGQHTYGYTF.

Details on this clone: At one of its ends the junction is not consistent with the germline gene, which may arise from a read error. The chain employs TRBV7-6 and TRBJ1-2; D ambiguous. The germline gives CDR1 SGHVS, CDR2 FNYEAQ. The CDR3 has 19 residues. CDR3: CASSREGCIHGDKGYGYTF. Written as DNA, the CDR3 is TGTGCTAGCAGCAGAGAGGGATGCATACATGGTGATAAGGGCTATGGCTACACCTTC.

This rearrangement joins TRBV5-1 to TRBJ1-1, with a possible D match to TRBD1 (6 bases). The germline V gene encodes CDR1 SGHRS and CDR2 YFSETQ. V was cut by 3 bases and J by 0 bases, with 12 bases left in between. The CDR3 spans 15 residues. In DNA form, the CDR3 reads TGCGCCAGCAGCTCGGTACAGGGAATGAACACTGAAGCTTTCTTT. It yields the protein CASSSVQGMNTEAFF.

This chain joins TRBV27 and TRBJ2-1; D uncertain. Trimming removed 2 bases at V and 5 bases at J, with 10 bases between. Germline V gives CDR1 MNHEY, CDR2 SMNVEV (reference sequence). This CDR3 is built from 14 residues. CDR3 sequence reads: CASSLLGENNEQFF. The CDR3 DNA reads as TGTGCCAGCAGTTTACTTGGCGAAAACAATGAGCAGTTCTTC.

A few counts support this clone. One end of the junction fails to match germline, which may point to a read error. The chain employs TRBV10-3 and TRBJ1-1, with D perhaps TRBD1 (5 bases). Germline CDR1 is ENHRY and CDR2 is SYGVKD. The CDR3 spans 14 residues. The CDR3 loop is CAIGAVGPNTEAFF. CDR3 nucleotides: TGTGCCATCGGGGCCGTGGGGCCGAACACTGAAGCTTTCTTC.

By sample share, this clone is large. The chain is built from TRBV6-1 and TRBJ2-2; TRBD1 matches at 7 bases. The CDR3 runs 15 residues. Germline V CDR1 and CDR2: MNHNS, SASEGT. V trimming: 5 bases; J trimming: 7 bases; junction bases outside the gene matches: 10. The CDR3: CASSLTTGAVGELFF. In nucleotides, the CDR3 is TGTGCCAGCAGTTTAACAACAGGGGCTGTCGGGGAGCTGTTTTTT.

In its sample, this clone ranks as medium-sized (0.01 to 0.1%). This rearrangement joins TRBV6-5 to TRBJ1-2; TRBD1 matches at 9 bases. There are 14 residues in the CDR3. V dropped 2 bases and J dropped 2; count of bases not matched to a gene: 0. Germline CDR1 MNHEY, CDR2 SVGAGI. CDR3 loop: CASSYGQGNYGYTF. CDR3 nucleotides: TGTGCCAGCAGTTACGGACAGGGGAACTATGGCTACACCTTC.

This clone is labeled as medium-sized. This chain links TRBV5-1 with TRBJ2-3; D may be TRBD2 (5 bases). From germline, CDR1 is SGHRS and CDR2 YFSETQ. Trimming shortened V by 7 bases and J by 0 bases, and 12 bases separated the two germline ends. This CDR3 has 14 amino acids. CDR3 loop: CASHRGGSTDTQYF. The CDR3, as DNA: TGCGCCAGCCACCGAGGCGGGAGCACAGATACGCAGTATTTT.

A note on this clone: The junction does not match germline at one end; this may be a read error. This chain uses TRBV7-9 with TRBJ2-5; D might be TRBD1 (6 bases). The CDR3 sequence is 14 residues long. Germline values: CDR1 SEHNR, CDR2 FQNEAQ (reference sequence). CDR3 in DNA: TGTGCCAGCAGTCTTACAGGGATTCCAGAGCCTTCCAACTTC. Translating gives CASSLTGIPEPSNF.